This T cell receptor beta chain emerged from a study of T cells after yellow fever vaccination. Findings and caveats of the study: The booster saw the reappearance of most primary-vaccination clones (more than 95% CD4, around 90% CD8). A limited proportion of clonotypes was detected within both the CD4 and CD8 compartments. High-abundance clonotypes from the bulk population could contaminate FACS-sorted repertoires.

The CDR3 has 19 residues. The trim removed 2 bases at V and 0 bases at J, leaving 8 bases unmatched. Generation of TCR cDNA used 5'RACE template switching (which added a universal primer site and UMIs). Each CDR3 protein gets one entry after TCRdb re-called the 5' RACE reads with MiXCR. The sample holds tens of thousands of distinct CDR3 sequences, 6.5% to 9% seen once. This clonotype was seen a few times. Antigen: not known. The sequence was obtained from a man younger than 40 who received the YFV17D yellow fever vaccine. The source material was CD8+ T cells sorted from PBMCs, sampled 15 days after the yellow fever booster vaccination. The chain uses TRBV12-3 or TRBV12-4 and TRBJ2-1; 12 nucleotides match TRBD2. CDR3 in amino acids: CASSLRATSGSISYNEQFF. DNA of the CDR3: TGTGCCAGCAGTTTACGAGCGACTAGCGGGAGTATCTCCTACAATGAGCAGTTCTTC.